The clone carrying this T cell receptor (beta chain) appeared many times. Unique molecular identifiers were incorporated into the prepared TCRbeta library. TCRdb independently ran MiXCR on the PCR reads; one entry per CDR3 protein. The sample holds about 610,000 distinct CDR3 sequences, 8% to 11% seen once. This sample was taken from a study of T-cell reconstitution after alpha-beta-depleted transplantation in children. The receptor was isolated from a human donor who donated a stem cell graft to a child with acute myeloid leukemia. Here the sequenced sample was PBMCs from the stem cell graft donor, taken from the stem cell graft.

CDR3 residues: CASSGLAYNEQFF. The CDR3 bases are TGTGCCAGCAGCGGACTTGCCTACAATGAGCAGTTCTTC. This chain connects TRBV9 to TRBJ2-1; unclear D gene. The CDR3 is 13 residues long. In germline, CDR1 is SGDLS, CDR2 YYNGEE. Trimming shortened V by 3 bases and J by 2 bases, and 6 bases separated the two germline ends.